This record covers a single TCR beta chain. There is no known antigen for this receptor. Base quality data are lacking; no much larger clone is found one base away. CDR1 is given as LNHDA and CDR2 as SQIVND, both from the germline V gene (reference sequence). After removal of 4 bases from V and 4 bases from J, the junction retains 3 bases not matched to a gene. The CDR3 contains 15 residues, cysteine and phenylalanine counted. CDR3 DNA only is kept here, 45 bases in frame from base 1. This entry belongs to a study of shared T cell receptors in the human thymus (dated by TCRdb to the early 2020s). About the investigation overall: The study examined how self-reactive, shared T-cell receptor alpha chains are generated in the human thymus.

The method behind the library was the immunoSEQ multiplex PCR assay. Held by TCRdb, this immuneACCESS table contains in-frame sequences only and omits some clones. Under half of the omission traces to an unresolved V gene where checked; the cause of the rest is unknown. For this sample the table gives 700,000 to 750,000 clones, of which 80% to 90% were detected only once. The ten largest clones take up around 0.01% of the sample. This sample also appeared in a second study, on human thymus T cells. The second source states: Immunologically healthy infants undergoing open corrective cardiac surgery for congenital heart defects in Finland were used as donors. Thymus tissue was collected as surgical resects that were removed during corrective cardiac surgery. Biased V and J gene segment usage appeared to be present in both thymic and peripheral blood repertoires. The related research found that thymic TCR repertoires overlapped highly between unrelated individuals. The study characterized TCR alpha and beta repertoires from eight infant thymus samples and four related peripheral blood samples. Donor ages ranging from about 6 to 244 days were recorded, and five to seven male and a couple of female infants were included in the cohort. Thymocytes were freed from the tissue by mechanical means and kept at -70 degrees C as pellets of about 8.5-34 million cells. A QIAsymphony instrument was used to extract genomic DNA from frozen cell pellets. The immunoSEQ multiplex PCR assay was used to amplify the TCRB and TCRAD loci from a standardized amount of quality-controlled genomic DNA. Amplicons spanned the V(D)J region at a length sufficient to cover the CDR3 and identify V and J genes. Amplicon sequencing was performed on an Illumina platform through the commercial immunoSEQ service. Primer bias and sequencing errors were corrected using previously described methods, and TCRAD and TCRB definitions followed the IMGT database. Repertoires were analysed with immunoSEQ Analyzer 3.0 and VDJTools, covering basic statistics, V/J segment usage, diversity estimates, rarefaction and pairwise overlap. To estimate diversity, the Chao1, ChaoE, Efron-Thisted, Shannon and inverse Simpson indices were applied, and diversity was also estimated on datasets down-sampled to the smallest sample. Repertoire overlap was assessed by strict matching of CDR3 nucleotide sequence, V gene and J gene, and clustering was done by Jaccard-based multidimensional scaling. On average, roughly 740,000 unique TCRB clonotypes were obtained from thymus samples, compared with about 84,000 from blood samples.

In this chain, TRBV19 is recombined with TRBJ2-2; 10 middle bases align to TRBD1. Sequencing was done on a sample of thymocytes. This clonotype originated in a girl in the first two years of life with a congenital heart defect. Donor details come from another sample of the same person, matched by shared clones. At the DNA level, the sequence is TGTGCCAGTAGTAGACAGGGGGCGACCACCGGGGAGCTGTTTTTT. It specifies CASSRQGATTGELFF.